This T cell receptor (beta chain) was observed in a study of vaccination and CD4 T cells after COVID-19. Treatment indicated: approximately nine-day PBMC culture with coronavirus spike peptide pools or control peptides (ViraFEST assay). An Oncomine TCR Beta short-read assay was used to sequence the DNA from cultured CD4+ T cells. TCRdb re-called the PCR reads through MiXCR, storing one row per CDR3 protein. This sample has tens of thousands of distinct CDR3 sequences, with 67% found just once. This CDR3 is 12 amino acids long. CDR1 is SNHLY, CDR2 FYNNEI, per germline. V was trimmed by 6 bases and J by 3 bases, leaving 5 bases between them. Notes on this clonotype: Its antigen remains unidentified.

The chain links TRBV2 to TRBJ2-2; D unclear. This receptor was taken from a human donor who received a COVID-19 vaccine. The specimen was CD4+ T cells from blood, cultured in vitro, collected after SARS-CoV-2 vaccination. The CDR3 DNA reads TGTGCCAGCAGGCTGGACACCGGGGAGCTGTTTTTT. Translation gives CASRLDTGELFF.